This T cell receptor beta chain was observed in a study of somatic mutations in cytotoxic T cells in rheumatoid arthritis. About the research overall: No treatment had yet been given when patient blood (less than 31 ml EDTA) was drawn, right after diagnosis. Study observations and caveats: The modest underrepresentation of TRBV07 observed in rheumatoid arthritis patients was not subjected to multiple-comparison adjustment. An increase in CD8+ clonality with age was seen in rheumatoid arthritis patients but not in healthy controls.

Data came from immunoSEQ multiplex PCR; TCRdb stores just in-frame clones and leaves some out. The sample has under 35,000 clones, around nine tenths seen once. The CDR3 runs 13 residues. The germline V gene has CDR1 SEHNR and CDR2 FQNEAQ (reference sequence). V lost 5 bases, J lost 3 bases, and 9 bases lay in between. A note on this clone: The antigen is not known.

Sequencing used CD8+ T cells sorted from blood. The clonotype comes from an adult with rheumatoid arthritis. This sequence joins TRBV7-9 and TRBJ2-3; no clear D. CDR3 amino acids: CASSPRTTDTQYF. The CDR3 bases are TGTGCCAGCAGCCCACGAACGACAGATACGCAGTATTTT.